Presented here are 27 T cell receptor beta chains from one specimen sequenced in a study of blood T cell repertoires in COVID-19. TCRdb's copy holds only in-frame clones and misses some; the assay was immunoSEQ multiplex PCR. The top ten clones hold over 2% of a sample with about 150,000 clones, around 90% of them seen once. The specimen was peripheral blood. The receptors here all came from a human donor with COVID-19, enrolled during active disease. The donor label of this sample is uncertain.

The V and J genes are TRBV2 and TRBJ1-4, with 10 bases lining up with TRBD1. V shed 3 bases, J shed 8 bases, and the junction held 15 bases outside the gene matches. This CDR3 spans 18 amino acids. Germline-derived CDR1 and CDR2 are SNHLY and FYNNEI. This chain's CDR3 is CASSEPDSAGTGDEKLFF. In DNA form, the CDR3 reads TGTGCCAGCAGTGAGCCCGATTCAGCCGGGACAGGGGACGAAAAACTGTTTTTT.

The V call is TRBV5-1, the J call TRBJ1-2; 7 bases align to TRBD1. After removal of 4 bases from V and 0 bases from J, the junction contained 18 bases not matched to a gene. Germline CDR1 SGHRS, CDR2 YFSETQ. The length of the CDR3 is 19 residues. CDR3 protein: CASSPSIPGQSSANYGYTF. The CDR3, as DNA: TGCGCCAGCAGCCCCTCGATACCGGGACAGTCTTCCGCTAACTATGGCTACACCTTC.

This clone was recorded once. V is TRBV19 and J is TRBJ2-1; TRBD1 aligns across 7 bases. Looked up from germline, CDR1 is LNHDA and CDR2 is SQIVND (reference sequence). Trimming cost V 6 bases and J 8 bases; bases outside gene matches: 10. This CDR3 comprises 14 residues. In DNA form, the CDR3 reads TGTGCCAGTAGGCGGACTTCCAGGGGGTATGAGCAGTTCTTC. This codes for CASRRTSRGYEQFF.

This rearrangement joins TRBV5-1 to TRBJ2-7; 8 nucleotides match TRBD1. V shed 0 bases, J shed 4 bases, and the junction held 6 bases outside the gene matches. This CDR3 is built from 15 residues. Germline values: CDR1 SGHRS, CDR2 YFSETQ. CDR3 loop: CASSLEDRAAYEQYF. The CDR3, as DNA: TGCGCCAGCAGCTTGGAGGACAGGGCCGCATACGAGCAGTACTTC.

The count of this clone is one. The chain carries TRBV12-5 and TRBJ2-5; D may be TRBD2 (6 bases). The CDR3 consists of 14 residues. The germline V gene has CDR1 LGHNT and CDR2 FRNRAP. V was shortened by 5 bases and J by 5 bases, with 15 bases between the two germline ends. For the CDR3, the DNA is TGTGCTAGTGGTCCGGGGACTTTAGGGGAGACCCAGTACTTC. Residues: CASGPGTLGETQYF.

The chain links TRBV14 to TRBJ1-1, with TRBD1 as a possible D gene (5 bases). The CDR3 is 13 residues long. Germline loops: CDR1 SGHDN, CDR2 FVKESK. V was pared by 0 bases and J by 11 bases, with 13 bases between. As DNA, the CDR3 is TGTGCCAGCAGCCAAGAGTCGACAGTTCAGGCTTTCTTT. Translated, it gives CASSQESTVQAFF.

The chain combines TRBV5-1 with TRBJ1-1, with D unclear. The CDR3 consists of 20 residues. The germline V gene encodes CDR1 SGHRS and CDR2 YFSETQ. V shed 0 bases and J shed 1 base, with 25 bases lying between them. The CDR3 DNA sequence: TGCGCCAGCAGCTTGGATCCCGGTTCGCTAGTCGCCGGGTGGAACACTGAAGCTTTCTTT. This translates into CASSLDPGSLVAGWNTEAFF.

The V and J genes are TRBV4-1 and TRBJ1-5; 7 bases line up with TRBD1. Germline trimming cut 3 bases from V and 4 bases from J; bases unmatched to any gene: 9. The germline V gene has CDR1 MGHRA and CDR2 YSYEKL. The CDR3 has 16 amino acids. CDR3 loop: CASSHPGGTANQPQHF. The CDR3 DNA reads TGCGCCAGCAGCCACCCCGGCGGGACAGCGAATCAGCCCCAGCATTTT.

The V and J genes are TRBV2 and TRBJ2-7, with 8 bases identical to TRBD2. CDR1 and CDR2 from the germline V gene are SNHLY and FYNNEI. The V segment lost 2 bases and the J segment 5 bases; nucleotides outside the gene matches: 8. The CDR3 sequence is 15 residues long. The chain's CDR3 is CASSESLAGLDEQYF. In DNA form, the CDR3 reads TGTGCCAGCAGTGAAAGCTTAGCGGGACTGGACGAGCAGTACTTC.

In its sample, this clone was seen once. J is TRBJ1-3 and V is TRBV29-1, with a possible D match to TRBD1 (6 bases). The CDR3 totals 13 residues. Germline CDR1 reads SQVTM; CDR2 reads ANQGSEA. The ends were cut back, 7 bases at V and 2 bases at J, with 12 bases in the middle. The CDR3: CSAGQKAGNTIYF. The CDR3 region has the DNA TGCAGCGCTGGACAGAAGGCTGGAAACACCATATATTTT.

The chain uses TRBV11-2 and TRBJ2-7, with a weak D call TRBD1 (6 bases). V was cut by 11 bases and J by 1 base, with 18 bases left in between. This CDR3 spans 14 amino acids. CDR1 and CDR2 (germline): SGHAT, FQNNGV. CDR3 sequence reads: CASLRQDGSYEQYF. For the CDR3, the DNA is TGTGCCTCACTACGACAGGACGGATCCTACGAGCAGTACTTC.

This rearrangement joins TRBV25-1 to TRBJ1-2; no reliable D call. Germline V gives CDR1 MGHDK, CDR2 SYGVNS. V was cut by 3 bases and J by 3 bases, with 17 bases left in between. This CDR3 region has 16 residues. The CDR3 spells CASSDSTEAHHYGYTF. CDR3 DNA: TGTGCCAGCAGTGATAGTACAGAAGCTCATCACTATGGCTACACCTTC.

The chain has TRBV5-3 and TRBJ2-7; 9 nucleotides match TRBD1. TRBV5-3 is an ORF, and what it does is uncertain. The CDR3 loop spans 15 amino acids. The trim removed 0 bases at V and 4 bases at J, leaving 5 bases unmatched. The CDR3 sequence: CARSLAGTGYYEQYF. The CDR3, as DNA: TGTGCCAGAAGCTTGGCCGGGACAGGGTATTACGAGCAGTACTTC.

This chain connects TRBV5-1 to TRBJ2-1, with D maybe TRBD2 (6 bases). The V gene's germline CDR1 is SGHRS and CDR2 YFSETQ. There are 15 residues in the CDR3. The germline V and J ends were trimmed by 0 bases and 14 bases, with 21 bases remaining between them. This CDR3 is CASSLGWGEDPGKFF. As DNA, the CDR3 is TGCGCCAGCAGCTTGGGGTGGGGGGAAGATCCGGGAAAGTTCTTC. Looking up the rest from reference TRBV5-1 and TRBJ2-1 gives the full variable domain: KAGVTQTPRYLIKTRGQQVTLSCSPISGHRSVSWYQQTPGQGLQFLFEYFSETQRNKGNFPGRFSGRQFSNSRSEMNVSTLELGDSALYLCASSLGWGEDPGKFFGPGTRLTVL.

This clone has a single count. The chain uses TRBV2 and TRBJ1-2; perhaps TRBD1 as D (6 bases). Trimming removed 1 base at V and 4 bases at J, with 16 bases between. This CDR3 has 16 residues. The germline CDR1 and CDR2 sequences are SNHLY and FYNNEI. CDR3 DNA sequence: TGTGCCAGCAGTGAAGAGGGAGCGGGGGCCCCCTATGGCTACACCTTC. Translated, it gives CASSEEGAGAPYGYTF.

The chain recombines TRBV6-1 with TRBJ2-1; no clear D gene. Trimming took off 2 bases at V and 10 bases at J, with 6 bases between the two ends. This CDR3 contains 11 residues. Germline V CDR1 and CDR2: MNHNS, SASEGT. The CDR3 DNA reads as TGTGCCAGCAGTGAATGGCTGGAGCAGTTCTTC. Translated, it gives CASSEWLEQFF.

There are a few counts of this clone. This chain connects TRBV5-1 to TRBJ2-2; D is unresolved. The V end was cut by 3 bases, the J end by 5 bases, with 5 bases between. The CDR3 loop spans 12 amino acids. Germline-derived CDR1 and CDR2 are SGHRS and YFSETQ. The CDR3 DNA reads TGCGCCAGCAGCTACGGGACCGGGGAGCTGTTTTTT. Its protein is CASSYGTGELFF.

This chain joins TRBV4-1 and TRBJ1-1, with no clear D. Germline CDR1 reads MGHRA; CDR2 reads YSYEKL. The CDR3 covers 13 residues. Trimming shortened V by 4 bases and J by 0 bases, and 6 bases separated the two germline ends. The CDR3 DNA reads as TGCGCCAGCAGCCCTGTCCTGAACACTGAAGCTTTCTTT. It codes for CASSPVLNTEAFF.

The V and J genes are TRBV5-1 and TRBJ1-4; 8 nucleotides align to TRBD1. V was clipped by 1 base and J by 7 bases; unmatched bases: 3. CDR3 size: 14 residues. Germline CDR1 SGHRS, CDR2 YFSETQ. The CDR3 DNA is TGCGCCAGCAGCTTGAACAGGGGGGGTGAAAAACTGTTTTTT. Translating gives CASSLNRGGEKLFF.

CDR3 loop: CACSRSSYNSPLHF. The CDR3 bases are TGTGCCTGCTCAAGGAGCTCCTATAATTCACCCCTCCACTTT. The chain has TRBV19 and TRBJ1-6, with D unresolved. V was trimmed by 11 bases and J by 0 bases, leaving 11 bases between them. The germline V gene has CDR1 LNHDA and CDR2 SQIVND (reference sequence). CDR3 length equals 14 residues. Filled out from reference TRBV19 and TRBJ1-6, the complete variable domain reads DGGITQSPKYLFRKEGQNVTLSCEQNLNHDAMYWYRQDPGQGLRLIYYSQIVNDFQKGDIAEGYSVSREKKESFPLTVTSAQKNPTAFYLCACSRSSYNSPLHFGNGTRLTVT.

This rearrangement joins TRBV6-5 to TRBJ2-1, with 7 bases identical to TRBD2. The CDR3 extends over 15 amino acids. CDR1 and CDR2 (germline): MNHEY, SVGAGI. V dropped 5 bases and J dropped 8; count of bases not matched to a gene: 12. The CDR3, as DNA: TGTGCCAGCAGTCGGGACTACCCAGGGACGGATGAGCAGTTCTTC. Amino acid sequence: CASSRDYPGTDEQFF.

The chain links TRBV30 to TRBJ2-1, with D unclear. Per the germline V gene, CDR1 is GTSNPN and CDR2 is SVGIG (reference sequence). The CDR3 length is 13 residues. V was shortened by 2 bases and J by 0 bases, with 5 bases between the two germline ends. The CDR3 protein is CAWSTGSYNEQFF. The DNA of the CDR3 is TGTGCCTGGAGTACCGGCTCCTACAATGAGCAGTTCTTC.

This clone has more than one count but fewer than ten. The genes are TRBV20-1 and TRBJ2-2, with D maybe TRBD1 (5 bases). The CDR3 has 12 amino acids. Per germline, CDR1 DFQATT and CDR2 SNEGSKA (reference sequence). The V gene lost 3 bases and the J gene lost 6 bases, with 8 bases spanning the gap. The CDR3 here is CSASKGAGELFF. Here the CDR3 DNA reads TGCAGTGCTAGTAAAGGGGCCGGGGAGCTGTTTTTT.

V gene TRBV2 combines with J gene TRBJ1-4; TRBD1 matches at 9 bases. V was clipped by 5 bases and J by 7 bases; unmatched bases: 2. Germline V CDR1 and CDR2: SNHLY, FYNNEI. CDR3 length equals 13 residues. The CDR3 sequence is CASSPTGGEKLFF. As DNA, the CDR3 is TGTGCCAGCAGTCCGACAGGGGGTGAAAAACTGTTTTTT.

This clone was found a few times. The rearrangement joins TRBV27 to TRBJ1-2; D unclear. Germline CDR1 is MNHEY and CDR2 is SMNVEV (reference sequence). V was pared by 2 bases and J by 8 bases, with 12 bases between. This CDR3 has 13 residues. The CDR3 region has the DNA TGTGCCAGCAGTTTAACCAGGTTTCACGGCTACACCTTC. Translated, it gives CASSLTRFHGYTF.

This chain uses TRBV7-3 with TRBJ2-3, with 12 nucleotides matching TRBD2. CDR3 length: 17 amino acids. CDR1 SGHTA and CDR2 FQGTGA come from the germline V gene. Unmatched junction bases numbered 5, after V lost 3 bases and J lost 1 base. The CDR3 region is CASSLTSGGAGTDTQYF. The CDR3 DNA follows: TGTGCCAGCAGCTTGACTAGCGGGGGAGCGGGCACAGATACGCAGTATTTT.

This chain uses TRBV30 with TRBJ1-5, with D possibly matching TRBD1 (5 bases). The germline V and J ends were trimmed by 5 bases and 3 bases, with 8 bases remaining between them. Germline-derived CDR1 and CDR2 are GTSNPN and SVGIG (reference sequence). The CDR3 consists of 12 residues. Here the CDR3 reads CAWDRDNQPQHF. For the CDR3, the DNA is TGTGCCTGGGACAGAGACAATCAGCCCCAGCATTTT.